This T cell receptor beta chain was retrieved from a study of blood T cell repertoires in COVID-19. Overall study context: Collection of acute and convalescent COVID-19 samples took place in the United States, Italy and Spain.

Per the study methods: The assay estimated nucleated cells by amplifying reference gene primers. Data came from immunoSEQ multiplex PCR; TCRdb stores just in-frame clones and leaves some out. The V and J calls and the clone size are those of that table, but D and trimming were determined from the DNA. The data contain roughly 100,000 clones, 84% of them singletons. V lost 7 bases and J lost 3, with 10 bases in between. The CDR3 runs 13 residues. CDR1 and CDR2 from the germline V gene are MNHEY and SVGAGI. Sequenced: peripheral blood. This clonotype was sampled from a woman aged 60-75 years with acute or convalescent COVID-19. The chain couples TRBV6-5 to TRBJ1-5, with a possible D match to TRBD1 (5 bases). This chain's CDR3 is CASTWGLNQPQHF. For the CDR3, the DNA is TGTGCCAGCACCTGGGGCCTCAATCAGCCCCAGCATTTT.